The 10 T cell receptor beta chains below come from one sample, sequenced in a study of CD8+ T cells in alopecia areata (dated by TCRdb to 2016 to 2019). Libraries were built with the immunoSEQ multiplex PCR assay. RNA was extracted from all samples and reverse transcribed into cDNA as template for TCR sequencing. Imported from immuneACCESS, the table was reduced by TCRdb to in-frame sequences with V and J called. These copies leave out some clones; in studies compared against another copy, an unresolved V gene accounts for under half, and the cause of the remainder is not known. This sample holds some 210,000 clones; more than 55% were observed only once. Of the sample, roughly 1.2% is held by the ten largest clones. What the treatment or condition label conveys for this sample: oral pan-JAK inhibitor, 5-10 mg twice daily. The sequencing used CD4+ T cells sorted from blood, collected at approximately week 42, from a patient treated with tofacitinib. These receptors were collected from a human donor with alopecia areata.

The rearrangement uses TRBV30 and TRBJ1-6; the D is unclear. Trimming took off 4 bases at V and 0 bases at J, with 13 bases between the two ends. The CDR3 is made up of 16 amino acids. Germline V lookup: CDR1 GTSNPN, CDR2 SVGIG (reference sequence). Written as DNA, the CDR3 is TGTGCCTGGACCTTAAAACAGAGCTCCTATAATTCACCCCTCCACTTT. Encoded protein: CAWTLKQSSYNSPLHF. The complete variable domain, with remaining parts taken from reference TRBV30 and TRBJ1-6, reads SQTIHQWPATLVQPVGSPLSLECTVEGTSNPNLYWYRQAAGRGLQLLFYSVGIGQISSEVPQNLSASRPQDRQFILSSKKLLLSDSGFYLCAWTLKQSSYNSPLHFGNGTRLTVT.

As DNA, the CDR3 is TGTGCCAGCAGCTGGGGACTAGCGGGGAGCTCCTACAATGAGCAGTTCTTC. Its protein product is CASSWGLAGSSYNEQFF. The chain links TRBV7-8 to TRBJ2-1; 13 bases fit TRBD2. The germline CDR1 and CDR2 sequences are SGHVS and FQNEAQ. The CDR3 has 17 residues. V gave up 4 bases and J gave up 0 bases; unmatched junction bases: 3. The whole variable domain, filled in from reference TRBV7-8 and TRBJ2-1, reads GAGVSQSPRYKVAKRGQDVALRCDPISGHVSLFWYQQALGQGPEFLTYFQNEAQLDKSGLPSDRFFAERPEGSVSTLKIQRTQQEDSAVYLCASSWGLAGSSYNEQFFGPGTRLTVL.

Concerning this clone: The germline gene is not matched at one end of the junction; a read error may be the cause. The chain has TRBV5-6 and TRBJ1-1; TRBD1 matches 7 bases. The CDR3 covers 13 residues. CDR1 and CDR2 from the germline V gene are SGHDT and YYEEEE. The chain's CDR3 is CASSRGGGIPLGF. In DNA form, the CDR3 reads TGTGCCAGCAGTCGAGGGGGCGGCATCCCGTTGGGCTTT.

This clone occurred a few times. The gene calls are TRBV4-2 and TRBJ2-1, with a tentative D call TRBD2 (5 bases). V gave up 2 bases and J gave up 0 bases, with 8 bases separating them. CDR3 size: 15 residues. Germline CDR1 and CDR2: LGHNA and YNFKEQ. The chain's CDR3 is CASSQQLGSYNEQFF. The DNA for the CDR3 is TGTGCCAGCAGCCAACAACTAGGCTCCTACAATGAGCAGTTCTTC.

A single count supports this clone. This chain joins TRBV30 and TRBJ1-2, with D uncertain. Germline V lookup: CDR1 GTSNPN, CDR2 SVGIG (reference sequence). The V gene lost 7 bases and the J gene lost 7 bases, with 16 bases spanning the gap. The CDR3 runs to 12 residues. The CDR3 loop reads CAFPEGFGGYTF. CDR3 DNA: TGTGCCTTCCCGGAGGGTTTCGGTGGCTACACCTTC.

As for this clone: Other nucleotide sequences from this sample produce the same CDR3. This sequence joins TRBV7-2 and TRBJ1-1, with D possibly being TRBD1 (6 bases). The V gene's germline CDR1 is SGHTA and CDR2 FQGNSA. Trimming removed 3 bases at V and 0 bases at J, with 8 bases between. The CDR3 has 14 residues. The CDR3 loop is CASSLGTLNTEAFF. CDR3 nucleotide sequence: TGTGCCAGCAGCTTGGGGACACTGAACACTGAAGCTTTCTTT. Looking up the rest from reference TRBV7-2 and TRBJ1-1 gives the full variable domain: GAGVSQSPSNKVTEKGKDVELRCDPISGHTALYWYRQSLGQGLEFLIYFQGNSAPDKSGLPSDRFSAERTGGSVSTLTIQRTQQEDSAVYLCASSLGTLNTEAFFGQGTRLTVV.

The chain uses TRBV7-6 and TRBJ1-4; no reliable D call. CDR1 and CDR2 from the germline V gene are SGHVS and FNYEAQ. There are 12 residues in the CDR3. Trimming removed 1 base from V and 6 bases from J, with 3 bases in between. DNA of the CDR3: TGTGCCAGCAGCTTAGTAGATGAAAAACTGTTTTTT. Amino acids: CASSLVDEKLFF.

The V gene is TRBV27, the J gene TRBJ2-7; 7 nucleotides agree with TRBD1. The germline CDR1 and CDR2 sequences are MNHEY and SMNVEV (reference sequence). The CDR3 loop spans 15 amino acids. Trimming cost V 5 bases and J 4 bases; bases outside gene matches: 11. In nucleotides, the CDR3 is TGTGCCAGCAGTCCCTCCCGACAGGGACGGTACGAGCAGTACTTC. It translates to CASSPSRQGRYEQYF.

This sequence joins TRBV12-5 and TRBJ1-1, with a tentative D call TRBD1 (6 bases). V lost 3 bases to trimming and J lost 1 base, with 18 bases between them. Per the germline V gene, CDR1 is LGHNT and CDR2 is FRNRAP. The CDR3 consists of 17 residues. In DNA, the CDR3 is TGTGCTAGTGGTTTATCAGGGGCCCCGGGGGCGAACACTGAAGCTTTCTTT. Translating it yields CASGLSGAPGANTEAFF.

This clone was observed once. The rearrangement joins TRBV5-1 to TRBJ1-2; 8 nucleotides agree with TRBD1. V was clipped by 0 bases and J by 6 bases; unmatched bases: 10. The CDR3 consists of 16 residues. Germline lookup yields CDR1 SGHRS and CDR2 YFSETQ. In DNA form, the CDR3 reads TGCGCCAGCAGCTTGGGCGCGGACAGGGTATTCCATGGCTACACCTTC. Translation: CASSLGADRVFHGYTF.